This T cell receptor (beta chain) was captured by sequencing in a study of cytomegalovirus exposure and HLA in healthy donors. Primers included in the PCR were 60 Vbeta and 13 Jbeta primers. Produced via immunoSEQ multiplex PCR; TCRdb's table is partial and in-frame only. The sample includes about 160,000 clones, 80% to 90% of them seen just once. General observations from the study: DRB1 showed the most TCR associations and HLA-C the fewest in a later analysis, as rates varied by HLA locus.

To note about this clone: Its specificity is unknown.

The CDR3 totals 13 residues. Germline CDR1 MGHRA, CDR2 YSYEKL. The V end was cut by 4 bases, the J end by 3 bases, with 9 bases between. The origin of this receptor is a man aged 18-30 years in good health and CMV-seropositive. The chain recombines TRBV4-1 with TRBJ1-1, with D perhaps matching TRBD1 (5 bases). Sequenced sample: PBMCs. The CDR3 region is CASSRSGYTEAFF. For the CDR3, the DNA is TGCGCCAGCAGCCGATCAGGGTACACTGAAGCTTTCTTT.